The next 20 T cell receptor beta chains were all read from a single sample in a study of radiotherapy plus CTLA-4 blockade in lung cancer. Sequencing was performed with immunoSEQ multiplex PCR; in TCRdb, only in-frame clones are kept and a portion is missing. The repertoire holds over 100,000 clones, with over 65% as singletons. The sample in question was peripheral blood, obtained from a patient treated with radiotherapy plus ipilimumab. These receptors were obtained from a human donor with non-small cell lung cancer that progressed on radiotherapy plus ipilimumab. Some clones in this sample may be carry-over from other donors' samples.

The V and J genes are TRBV7-2 and TRBJ2-6, with 9 bases identical to TRBD1. The CDR3 is 19 residues long. Looked up from germline, CDR1 is SGHTA and CDR2 is FQGNSA. J gave up 0 bases and V 4 bases, and 10 bases lay outside the gene matches. The CDR3: CASSSRRTGANSGANVLTF. In nucleotides, the CDR3 is TGTGCCAGCAGCTCCAGACGGACAGGGGCGAACTCTGGGGCCAACGTCCTGACTTTC.

This chain uses TRBV7-2 with TRBJ2-3, with TRBD1 identical over 7 bases. The V gene end was trimmed by 7 bases and the J gene end by 3 bases; junction bases not matched to a gene: 10. The CDR3 is 15 amino acids. Germline V gives CDR1 SGHTA, CDR2 FQGNSA. The CDR3, as DNA: TGTGCCAGCACCAAACAGACAGGGCGGACAGATACGCAGTATTTT. Translated: CASTKQTGRTDTQYF.

This chain uses TRBV7-2 with TRBJ2-7; 10 bases agree with TRBD1. Germline values: CDR1 SGHTA, CDR2 FQGNSA. After removal of 5 bases from V and 0 bases from J, the junction contained 7 bases not matched to a gene. The CDR3 loop spans 16 amino acids. The CDR3 sequence is CASSLGTGASSYEQYF. In DNA form, the CDR3 reads TGTGCCAGCAGCCTCGGGACAGGGGCCAGCTCCTACGAGCAGTACTTC.

This clone counts as medium-sized. This chain uses TRBV4-3 with TRBJ2-7; 11 bases fit TRBD2. With 0 bases clipped from V and 3 bases from J, the junction kept 4 bases outside the gene matches. Germline CDR1 reads LGHNA; CDR2 reads YSLEER. This CDR3 comprises 16 residues. The CDR3 sequence is CASSQDLAGGGYEQYF. In nucleotides, the CDR3 is TGCGCCAGCAGCCAAGATCTAGCGGGGGGAGGCTACGAGCAGTACTTC.

This clone was observed a single time. The chain has TRBV5-5 and TRBJ2-1, with 11 bases matching TRBD1. Trimming removed 5 bases from V and 4 bases from J; junction bases left unmatched: 8. Per germline, CDR1 SGHKS and CDR2 YYEKEE (reference sequence). The CDR3 contains 16 residues. In DNA form, the CDR3 reads TGTGCCAGCAGTGGCGGACAGGGGGCGCAGTACAATGAGCAGTTCTTC. Protein sequence: CASSGGQGAQYNEQFF.

This clone has a single count. This sequence joins TRBV7-2 and TRBJ1-5, with D maybe TRBD1 (6 bases). V gave up 1 base and J gave up 7 bases, with 11 bases separating them. This CDR3 has 14 amino acids. Per germline, CDR1 SGHTA and CDR2 FQGNSA. CDR3 loop: CASSLVQGKQPQHF. The CDR3 region has the DNA TGTGCCAGCAGCTTAGTACAGGGTAAACAGCCCCAGCATTTT.

The chain has TRBV7-3 and TRBJ2-3; TRBD1 is a possible D gene (5 bases). Deletions cut 6 bases from V and 6 bases from J, with 13 bases between. From germline, CDR1 is SGHTA and CDR2 FQGTGA. The CDR3 has 13 amino acids. CDR3 bases: TGTGCCAGCAGTGGGGCTCGTGTGGATACGCAGTATTTT. Its protein is CASSGARVDTQYF. Variable domain in full (rest from reference TRBV7-3 and TRBJ2-3): GAGVSQTPSNKVTEKGKYVELRCDPISGHTALYWYRQSLGQGPEFLIYFQGTGAADDSGLPNDRFFAVRPEGSVSTLKIQRTERGDSAVYLCASSGARVDTQYFGPGTRLTVL.

The rearrangement joins TRBV6-1 to TRBJ1-3; D is undetermined. Germline V lookup: CDR1 MNHNS, CDR2 SASEGT. V gave up 5 bases and J gave up 0 bases, with 2 bases separating them. CDR3 length: 12 amino acids. CDR3 protein: CASSISGNTIYF. Here the CDR3 DNA reads TGTGCCAGCAGTATCTCTGGAAACACCATATATTTT.

The chain couples TRBV28 to TRBJ1-3; no clear D gene. There are 12 residues in the CDR3. Germline lookup yields CDR1 MDHEN and CDR2 SYDVKM. The V end lost 6 bases, the J end lost 1 base, and 4 bases lay between the germline ends. Written as DNA, the CDR3 is TGTGCCAGCAGAGAATCTGGAAACACCATATATTTT. This codes for CASRESGNTIYF.

This chain connects TRBV19 to TRBJ2-3; D is ambiguous. The CDR3 totals 14 residues. V was trimmed by 7 bases and J by 5 bases, leaving 16 bases between them. Germline V gives CDR1 LNHDA, CDR2 SQIVND (reference sequence). CDR3 loop: CASKEREPLDTQYF. In DNA, the CDR3 is TGTGCCAGTAAGGAAAGGGAACCTTTAGATACGCAGTATTTT.

The chain uses TRBV5-4 and TRBJ2-7, with 8 nucleotides matching TRBD2. The CDR3 covers 16 residues. From germline, CDR1 is SGHNT and CDR2 YYREEE (reference sequence). Trimming took 6 bases from V and 6 from J; bases not matched to a gene: 17. The CDR3 sequence is CASTTYPSGGAGEQYF. As DNA, the CDR3 is TGTGCCAGCACCACATACCCCTCCGGGGGGGCAGGCGAGCAGTACTTC.

This chain links TRBV7-2 with TRBJ1-1; possible D gene TRBD1, 5 bases. Germline assignment: CDR1 SGHTA and CDR2 FQGNSA. V was trimmed by 2 bases and J by 4 bases, leaving 14 bases between them. The length of the CDR3 is 15 residues. CDR3 amino acids: CASSLSRRGLTEAFF. Here the CDR3 DNA reads TGTGCCAGCAGCTTATCCAGACGGGGCCTCACTGAAGCTTTCTTT.

The chain is built from TRBV9 and TRBJ2-7; D may match TRBD1 or TRBD2 (5 bases each). The germline CDR1 and CDR2 sequences are SGDLS and YYNGEE. The CDR3 totals 14 residues. V lost 0 bases, J lost 2 bases, and 9 bases lay in between. The CDR3 coding sequence is TGTGCCAGCAGCGTAGGGGACCGAGCCTACGAGCAGTACTTC. It is translated as CASSVGDRAYEQYF.

This chain connects TRBV5-1 to TRBJ1-1; tentative D call: TRBD1 (5 bases). Germline CDR1 and CDR2: SGHRS and YFSETQ. The length of the CDR3 is 14 residues. Trimming took off 2 bases at V and 1 base at J, with 9 bases between the two ends. CDR3 coding DNA: TGCGCCAGCAGCTTAATGACAGAGAACACTGAAGCTTTCTTT. It encodes CASSLMTENTEAFF.

V and J are TRBV5-5 and TRBJ1-5, with TRBD1 identical over 8 bases. The CDR3 covers 15 residues. Germline lookup yields CDR1 SGHKS and CDR2 YYEKEE (reference sequence). After removal of 0 bases from V and 5 bases from J, the junction contained 4 bases not matched to a gene. CDR3 coding DNA: TGTGCCAGCAGCTTGGCGGGGGACAGGTATCAGCCCCAGCATTTT. It codes for CASSLAGDRYQPQHF.

This chain links TRBV6-5 with TRBJ2-7, with 8 bases matching TRBD1. CDR3 length: 15 residues. Unmatched junction bases numbered 12, after V lost 6 bases and J lost 5 bases. Germline V gene data show CDR1 as MNHEY and CDR2 as SVGAGI. The CDR3 sequence is CASSPLRTGYDEQYF. The CDR3, as DNA: TGTGCCAGCAGCCCCCTCAGGACAGGGTACGACGAGCAGTACTTC.

For this clone: The junction and the germline gene differ at one end; a read error may be behind it. Within the sample, other DNA sequences also encode this same CDR3. The genes are TRBV4-2 and TRBJ1-1; D not certain. The CDR3 contains 13 residues. CDR1 LGHNA and CDR2 YNFKEQ come from the germline V gene. CDR3 nucleotide sequence: TGTGCCAGCAGCCAAGTTCGGTCCACTGAGGCTTTCTTT. This codes for CASSQVRSTEAFF.

The chain couples TRBV18 to TRBJ1-3; D not certain. The germline V gene encodes CDR1 KGHSH and CDR2 LQKENI. V was clipped by 0 bases and J by 9 bases, with 15 bases between them. This CDR3 is 15 amino acids long. CDR3 sequence: CASSPPSDWESTIYF. CDR3 bases: TGTGCCAGCTCACCACCGTCCGACTGGGAAAGCACCATATATTTT.

The V gene is TRBV28, the J gene TRBJ2-6, with D unresolved. The germline CDR1 and CDR2 sequences are MDHEN and SYDVKM. CDR3 length: 17 amino acids. Between the trimmed V and J ends, which lost 6 bases and 3 bases, there was a span of 18 bases. CDR3 residues: CASSDLGLNYGANVLTF. For the CDR3, the DNA is TGTGCCAGCAGCGACCTAGGCTTAAATTATGGGGCCAACGTCCTGACTTTC.

The CDR3 reads CASSLAGNTDTQYF. The CDR3 DNA follows: TGTGCCAGCAGCTTAGCGGGGAACACAGATACGCAGTATTTT. This chain joins TRBV7-9 and TRBJ2-3, with D unresolved. V lost 0 bases and J 2 bases, leaving 6 bases between the germline ends. Per the germline V gene, CDR1 is SEHNR and CDR2 is FQNEAQ (reference sequence). The CDR3 length is 14 residues.